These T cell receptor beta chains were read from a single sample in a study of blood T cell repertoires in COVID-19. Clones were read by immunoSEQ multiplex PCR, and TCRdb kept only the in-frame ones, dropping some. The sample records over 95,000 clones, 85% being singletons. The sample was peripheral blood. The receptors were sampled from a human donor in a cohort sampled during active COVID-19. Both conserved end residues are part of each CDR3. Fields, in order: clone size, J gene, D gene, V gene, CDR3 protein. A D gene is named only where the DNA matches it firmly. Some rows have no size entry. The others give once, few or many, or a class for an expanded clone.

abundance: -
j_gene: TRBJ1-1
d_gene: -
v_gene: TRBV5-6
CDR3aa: CASSPDMGNTEAFF

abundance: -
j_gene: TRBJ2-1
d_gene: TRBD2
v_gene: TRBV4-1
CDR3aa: CASSQVGSGVNEQFF

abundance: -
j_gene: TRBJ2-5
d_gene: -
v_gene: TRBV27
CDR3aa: CASRGGARGQETQYF

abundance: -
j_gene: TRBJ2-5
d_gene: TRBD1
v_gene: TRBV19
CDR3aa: CASSRQGLQETQYF

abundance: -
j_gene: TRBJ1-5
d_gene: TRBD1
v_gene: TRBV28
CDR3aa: CASRGTDNQPQHF

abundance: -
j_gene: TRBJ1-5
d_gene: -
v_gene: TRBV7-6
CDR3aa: CASSLATGPHSNQPQHF

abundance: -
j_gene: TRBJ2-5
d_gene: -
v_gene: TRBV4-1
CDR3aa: CASSQGWSVRETQYF

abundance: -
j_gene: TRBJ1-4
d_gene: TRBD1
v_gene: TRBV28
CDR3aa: CASSRQGWNEKLFF

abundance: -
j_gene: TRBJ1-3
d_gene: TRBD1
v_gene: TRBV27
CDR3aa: CASSLTGVHSGNTIYF

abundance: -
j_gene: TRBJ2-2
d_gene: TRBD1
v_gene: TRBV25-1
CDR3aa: CASTTDRGHTGELFF

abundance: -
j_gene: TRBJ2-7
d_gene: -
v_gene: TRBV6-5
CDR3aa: CATEGGTGEYF

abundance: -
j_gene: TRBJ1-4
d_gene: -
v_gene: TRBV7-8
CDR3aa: CASSPRTLLNEKLFF

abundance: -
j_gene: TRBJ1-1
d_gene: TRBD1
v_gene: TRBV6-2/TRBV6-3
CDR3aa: CASSLGQGTTEAFF

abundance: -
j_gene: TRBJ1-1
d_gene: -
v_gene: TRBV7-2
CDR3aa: CASSLTINSRTEAFF

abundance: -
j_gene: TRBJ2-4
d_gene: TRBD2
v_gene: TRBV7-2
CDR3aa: CASSSYSGGAKNIQYF

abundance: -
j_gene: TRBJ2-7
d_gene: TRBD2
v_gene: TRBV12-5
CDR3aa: CASGICNGGSSYEQYF

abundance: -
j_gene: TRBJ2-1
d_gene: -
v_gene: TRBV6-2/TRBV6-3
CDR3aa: CASSLPSGGQFF

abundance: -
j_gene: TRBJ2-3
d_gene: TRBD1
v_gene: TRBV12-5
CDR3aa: CASGLGQGLADTQYF

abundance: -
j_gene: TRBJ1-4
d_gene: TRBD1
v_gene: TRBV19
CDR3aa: CASSIPGQGVDEKLFF

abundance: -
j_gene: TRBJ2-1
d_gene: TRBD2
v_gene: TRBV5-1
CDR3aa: CASSPGLAGVNEQFF

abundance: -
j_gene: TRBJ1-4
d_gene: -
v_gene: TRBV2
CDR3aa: CASSDRVGEKLFF

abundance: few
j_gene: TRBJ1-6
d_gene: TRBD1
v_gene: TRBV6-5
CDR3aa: CASPEVQGQNSPLHF

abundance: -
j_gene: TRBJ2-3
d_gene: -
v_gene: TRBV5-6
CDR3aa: CASSRTPDTQYF

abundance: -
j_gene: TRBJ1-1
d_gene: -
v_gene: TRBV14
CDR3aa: CASSQVRQQNTEAFF

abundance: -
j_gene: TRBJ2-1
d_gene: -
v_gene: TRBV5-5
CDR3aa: CASSTFGAVGYNEQFF

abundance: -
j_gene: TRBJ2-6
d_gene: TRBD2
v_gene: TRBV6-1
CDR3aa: CASSEGGGGGANVLTF

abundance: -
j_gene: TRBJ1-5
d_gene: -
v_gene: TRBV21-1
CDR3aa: CASSIPFGQPQHF

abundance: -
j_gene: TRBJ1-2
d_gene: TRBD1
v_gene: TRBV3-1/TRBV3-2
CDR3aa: CASSQRDRSNYGYTF

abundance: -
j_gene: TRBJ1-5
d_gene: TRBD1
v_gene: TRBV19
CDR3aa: CASSPRTGTGQPQHF

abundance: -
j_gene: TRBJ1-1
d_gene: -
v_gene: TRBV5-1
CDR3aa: CASSLAEVGYTEAFF

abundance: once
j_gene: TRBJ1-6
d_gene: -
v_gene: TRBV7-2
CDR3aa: CASSFRAYNSPLHF

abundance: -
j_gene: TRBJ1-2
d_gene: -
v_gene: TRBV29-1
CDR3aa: CSVVNTNNYGYTF

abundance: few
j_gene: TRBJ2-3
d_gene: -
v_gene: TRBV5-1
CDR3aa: CASSLEAGTDTQYF

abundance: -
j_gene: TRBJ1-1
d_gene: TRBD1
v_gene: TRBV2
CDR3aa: CASRDPGTGGAAFF

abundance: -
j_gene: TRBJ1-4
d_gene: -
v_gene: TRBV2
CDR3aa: CASETATNEKLFF

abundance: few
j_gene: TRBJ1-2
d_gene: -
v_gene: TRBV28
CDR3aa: CASSRPNYGYTF

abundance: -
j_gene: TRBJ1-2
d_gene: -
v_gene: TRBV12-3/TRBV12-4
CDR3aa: CASSLLGYGYTF

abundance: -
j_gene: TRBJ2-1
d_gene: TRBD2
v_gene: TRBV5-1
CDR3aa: CASRRTSGENEQFF

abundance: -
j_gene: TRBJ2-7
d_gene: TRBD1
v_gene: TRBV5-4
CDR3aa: CASSRARPGQSSYEQYF

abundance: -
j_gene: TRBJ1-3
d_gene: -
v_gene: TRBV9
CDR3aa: CASSVGAFSSGNTIYF

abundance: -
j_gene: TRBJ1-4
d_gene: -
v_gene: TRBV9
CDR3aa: CASSFRRGTNEKLFF

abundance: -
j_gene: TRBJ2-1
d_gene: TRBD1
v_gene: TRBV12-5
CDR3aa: CASGLAGTALTFEQFF

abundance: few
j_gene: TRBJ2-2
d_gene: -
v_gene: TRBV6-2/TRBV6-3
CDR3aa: CASTPGQFTGELFF

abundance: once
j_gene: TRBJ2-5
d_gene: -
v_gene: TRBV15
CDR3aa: CATSRGRGGQETQYF

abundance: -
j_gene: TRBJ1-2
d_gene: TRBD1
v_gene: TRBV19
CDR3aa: CVSGGVDYGYTF

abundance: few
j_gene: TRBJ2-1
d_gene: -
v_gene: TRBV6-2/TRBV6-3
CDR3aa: CASSYNGLAQFF

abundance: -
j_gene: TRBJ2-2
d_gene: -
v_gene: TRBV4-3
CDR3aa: CASSQIQVRGLAGELFF

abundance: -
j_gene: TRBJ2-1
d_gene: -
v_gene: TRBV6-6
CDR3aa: CASSYRTPRANEQFF

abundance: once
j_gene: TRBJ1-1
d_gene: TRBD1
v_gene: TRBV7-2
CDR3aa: CASSRVGQGNTEAFF

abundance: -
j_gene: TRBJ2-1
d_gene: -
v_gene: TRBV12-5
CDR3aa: CASGPEAANEQFF

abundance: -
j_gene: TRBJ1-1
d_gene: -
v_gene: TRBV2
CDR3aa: CASSVRRKTEAFF

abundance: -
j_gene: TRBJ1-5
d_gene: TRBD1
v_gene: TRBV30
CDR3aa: CAWSRGTGRHQPQHF

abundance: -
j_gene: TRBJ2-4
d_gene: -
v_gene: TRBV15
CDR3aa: CATSRGGGAQNIQYF

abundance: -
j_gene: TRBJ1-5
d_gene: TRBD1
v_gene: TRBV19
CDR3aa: CASSVTGGDQPQHF

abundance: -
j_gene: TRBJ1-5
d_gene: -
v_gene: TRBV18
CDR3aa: CASSPPGSSYSNQPQHF

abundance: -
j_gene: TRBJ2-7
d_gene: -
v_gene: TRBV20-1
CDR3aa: CSAIQQEGQYF

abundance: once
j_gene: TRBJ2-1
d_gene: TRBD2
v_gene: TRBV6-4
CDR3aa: CASRLAGGRDNEQFF

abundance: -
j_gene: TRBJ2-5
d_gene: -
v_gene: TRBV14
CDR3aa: CASSQFRETQYF

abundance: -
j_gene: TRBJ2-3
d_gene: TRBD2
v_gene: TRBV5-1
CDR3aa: CASSLTAERGDTDTQYF

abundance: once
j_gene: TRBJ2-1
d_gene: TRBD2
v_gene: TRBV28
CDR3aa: CASSLSLAGGRDEQFF